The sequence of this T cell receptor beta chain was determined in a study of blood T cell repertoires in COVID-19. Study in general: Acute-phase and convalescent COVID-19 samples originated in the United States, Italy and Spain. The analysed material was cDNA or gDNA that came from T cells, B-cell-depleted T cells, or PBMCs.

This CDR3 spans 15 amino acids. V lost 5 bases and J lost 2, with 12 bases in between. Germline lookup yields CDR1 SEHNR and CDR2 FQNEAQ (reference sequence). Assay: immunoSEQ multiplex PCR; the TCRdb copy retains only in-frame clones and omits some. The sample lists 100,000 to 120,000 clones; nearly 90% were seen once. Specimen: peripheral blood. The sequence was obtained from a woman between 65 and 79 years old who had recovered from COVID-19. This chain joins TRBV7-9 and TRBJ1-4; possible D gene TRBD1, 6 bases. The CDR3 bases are TGTGCCAGCAGCCCGCGAACAGGGACTAATGAAAAACTGTTTTTT. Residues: CASSPRTGTNEKLFF.